This passage covers 23 T cell receptor beta chains from one sample sequenced in a study of radiation and T cells in renal cell carcinoma. Clones were read by immunoSEQ multiplex PCR, and TCRdb kept only the in-frame ones, dropping some. The sample has more than 60,000 clones; roughly 85% are singletons. Time point specified: blood 4 weeks post-SBRT, at nephrectomy. Treatment: 15 Gy SBRT to primary tumor, nephrectomy 4 weeks later. The specimen was blood, collected from a patient whose treatment included radiotherapy and nephrectomy. These receptors were obtained from a woman aged 60 to 75 with renal cell carcinoma.

Details on this clone: This CDR3 is also generated by other DNA sequences in the sample. The chain couples TRBV6-5 to TRBJ2-7, with D perhaps given as TRBD1 or TRBD2 (5 bases each). The V end was cut by 2 bases, the J end by 0 bases, with 11 bases between. The CDR3 is made up of 15 amino acids. The V gene's germline CDR1 is MNHEY and CDR2 SVGAGI. The CDR3 protein is CASSYGTGSSYEQYF. CDR3 nucleotide sequence: TGTGCCAGCAGTTACGGGACGGGGAGCTCCTACGAGCAGTACTTC.

This chain uses TRBV5-1 with TRBJ1-2; TRBD1 might be the D (5 bases). The V and J ends lost 0 bases and 7 bases respectively, with 16 bases between them. CDR1 is SGHRS and CDR2 is YFSETQ in the germline V gene. This CDR3 has 15 amino acids. The CDR3 DNA reads TGCGCCAGCAGCTTGGCCGGGACTGCCTCCACTGGCTACACCTTC. It is translated as CASSLAGTASTGYTF.

The CDR3 here is CASSEDRGTNEKLFF. CDR3 DNA sequence: TGTGCCAGCAGCGAAGACAGGGGGACTAATGAAAAACTGTTTTTT. V usage is TRBV7-2 and J usage is TRBJ1-4, with 9 bases matching TRBD1. The CDR3 contains 15 residues. J was trimmed by 2 bases and V by 5 bases; bases with no gene match: 3. CDR1 SGHTA and CDR2 FQGNSA come from the germline V gene.

This chain links TRBV15 with TRBJ1-5; no clear D. This CDR3 is 17 amino acids long. With 1 base removed from V and 0 bases from J, the gap between germline ends came to 13 bases. Per the germline V gene, CDR1 is LNHNV and CDR2 is YYDKDF (reference sequence). DNA of the CDR3: TGTGCCACCAGCAGAGTTAGGAACAGTCATAGCAATCAGCCCCAGCATTTT. This sequence encodes CATSRVRNSHSNQPQHF.

A single count supports this clone. The chain couples TRBV7-2 to TRBJ1-4; D is perhaps TRBD1 (6 bases). Germline V CDR1 and CDR2: SGHTA, FQGNSA. V was cut by 1 base and J by 8 bases, with 8 bases left in between. There are 13 residues in the CDR3. The CDR3 spells CASSLEGEEKLFF. DNA for the CDR3: TGTGCCAGCAGCTTAGAGGGGGAGGAAAAACTGTTTTTT.

This chain links TRBV9 with TRBJ2-3, with TRBD2 as a possible D gene (5 bases). Trimming removed 3 bases from V and 8 bases from J, with 16 bases in between. The CDR3 runs to 14 residues. The germline V gene encodes CDR1 SGDLS and CDR2 YYNGEE. The CDR3 region has the DNA TGTGCCAGCAGCGATTTCGGGGTCTGGGGTACGCAGTATTTT. Its protein product is CASSDFGVWGTQYF. Complete variable domain (other parts from reference TRBV9 and TRBJ2-3): DSGVTQTPKHLITATGQRVTLRCSPRSGDLSVYWYQQSLDQGLQFLIQYYNGEERAKGNILERFSAQQFPDLHSELNLSSLELGDSALYFCASSDFGVWGTQYFGPGTRLTVL.

The chain employs TRBV5-6 and TRBJ1-6; a weak D match, TRBD1 (6 bases). The CDR3 consists of 16 residues. V was pared by 4 bases and J by 0 bases, with 11 bases between. In germline, CDR1 is SGHDT, CDR2 YYEEEE. The CDR3 protein is CASSVDSSSYNSPLHF. DNA of the CDR3: TGTGCCAGCAGCGTGGACAGTAGCTCCTATAATTCACCCCTCCACTTT.

V and J are TRBV11-2 and TRBJ2-7; D is undetermined. V dropped 0 bases and J dropped 6 bases, with 12 bases sitting between them. The CDR3 covers 14 residues. Germline-derived CDR1 and CDR2 are SGHAT and FQNNGV. CDR3: CASSLEAPPLEQYF. The CDR3 DNA follows: TGTGCCAGCAGCTTAGAAGCGCCGCCGCTCGAGCAGTACTTC. The full variable domain, with the rest looked up from reference TRBV11-2 and TRBJ2-7, is EAGVAQSPRYKIIEKRQSVAFWCNPISGHATLYWYQQILGQGPKLLIQFQNNGVVDDSQLPKDRFSAERLKGVDSTLKIQPAKLEDSAVYLCASSLEAPPLEQYFGPGTRLTVT.

Comments on this clone: Other DNA sequences of this sample code for an identical CDR3. The chain is built from TRBV7-9 and TRBJ1-1; no clear D. V lost 5 bases to trimming and J lost 10 bases, with 17 bases between them. Germline CDR1 is SEHNR and CDR2 is FQNEAQ (reference sequence). The CDR3 is 13 residues long. The CDR3 loop is CASSAEVNGGAFF. CDR3 nucleotide sequence: TGTGCCAGCAGCGCCGAAGTCAACGGAGGAGCTTTCTTT.

This chain uses TRBV5-1 with TRBJ1-1; tentative D call: TRBD1 (5 bases). The CDR3 has 14 amino acids. V was cut by 1 base and J by 0 bases, with 7 bases left in between. Looked up from germline, CDR1 is SGHRS and CDR2 is YFSETQ. The CDR3 loop is CASSLTGLNTEAFF. In DNA form, the CDR3 reads TGCGCCAGCAGCTTGACAGGACTGAACACTGAAGCTTTCTTT.

The chain combines TRBV28 with TRBJ1-2, with a possible D match to TRBD1 (5 bases). Trimming pared 10 bases from V and 4 bases from J, leaving 13 bases between. In germline, CDR1 is MDHEN, CDR2 SYDVKM. This CDR3 is 12 amino acids long. The CDR3 sequence: CAITGSGYGYTF. In DNA form, the CDR3 reads TGTGCCATCACAGGCAGCGGCTATGGCTACACCTTC.

This clone showed up just a few times. V usage is TRBV30 and J usage is TRBJ2-7; TRBD1 aligns across 8 bases. The length of the CDR3 is 15 residues. V was pared by 5 bases and J by 0 bases, with 9 bases of the junction left unmatched. Germline V gene sequence: CDR1 GTSNPN, CDR2 SVGIG (reference sequence). The CDR3 region has the DNA TGTGCCTGGGGACAGGGAGGCCTTATCTCCTACGAGCAGTACTTC. Protein: CAWGQGGLISYEQYF.

The rearrangement links TRBV7-9 to TRBJ2-7; D is uncertain. From germline, CDR1 is SEHNR and CDR2 FQNEAQ (reference sequence). This CDR3 contains 13 residues. V was trimmed by 2 bases and J by 0 bases, leaving 5 bases between them. The CDR3, as DNA: TGTGCCAGCAGCTTATCGGACTCCTACGAGCAGTACTTC. This codes for CASSLSDSYEQYF.

The gene calls are TRBV19 and TRBJ1-5, with 9 bases identical to TRBD1. CDR3 length: 15 residues. CDR1 LNHDA and CDR2 SQIVND come from the germline V gene (reference sequence). After removal of 1 base from V and 2 bases from J, the junction contained 0 bases not matched to a gene. The CDR3 DNA is TGTGCCAGTAGTATAGGGGACAGGGGCAATCAGCCCCAGCATTTT. Amino acid sequence: CASSIGDRGNQPQHF.

The chain employs TRBV5-4 and TRBJ2-1; tentatively, D is TRBD1 (5 bases). The CDR3 sequence is 13 residues long. The germline V gene encodes CDR1 SGHNT and CDR2 YYREEE (reference sequence). V dropped 6 bases and J dropped 4 bases, with 11 bases sitting between them. In DNA, the CDR3 is TGTGCCAGCACTGAGGACACTTACAATGAGCAGTTCTTC. Translating gives CASTEDTYNEQFF. Combining the CDR3 with reference TRBV5-4 and TRBJ2-1 gives the whole variable domain ETGVTQSPTHLIKTRGQQVTLRCSSQSGHNTVSWYQQALGQGPQFIFQYYREEENGRGNFPPRFSGLQFPNYSSELNVNALELDDSALYLCASTEDTYNEQFFGPGTRLTVL.

V gene TRBV7-9 combines with J gene TRBJ1-3; no definite D call. The CDR3 extends over 16 amino acids. In germline, CDR1 is SEHNR, CDR2 FQNEAQ (reference sequence). The germline V and J ends were trimmed by 4 bases and 0 bases, with 13 bases remaining between them. CDR3 DNA sequence: TGTGCCAGCAGCTCCCCCCTCGGTCCCTCTGGAAACACCATATATTTT. Protein sequence: CASSSPLGPSGNTIYF.

V and J are TRBV28 and TRBJ2-1, with D tentatively TRBD1 (6 bases). The V and J ends lost 5 bases and 0 bases respectively, with 14 bases between them. Germline CDR1 MDHEN, CDR2 SYDVKM. The CDR3 contains 16 residues. The CDR3 loop reads CASSPGQKRSYNEQFF. CDR3 DNA sequence: TGTGCCAGCAGTCCTGGACAGAAGCGCTCCTACAATGAGCAGTTCTTC.

This clone is a singleton in its sample. CDR3 protein: CAISEMGAQETQYF. The CDR3 DNA follows: TGTGCCATCAGTGAGATGGGGGCCCAAGAGACCCAGTACTTC. J is TRBJ2-5 and V is TRBV10-3, with D possibly being TRBD1 (6 bases). The germline V gene has CDR1 ENHRY and CDR2 SYGVKD. CDR3 length: 14 residues. V dropped 2 bases and J dropped 1 base, with 8 bases sitting between them.

The chain recombines TRBV23-1 with TRBJ2-1; TRBD1 agrees at 11 bases. TRBV23-1 is sorted into the ORF group, with uncertain function. Trimming cost V 0 bases and J 9 bases; bases outside gene matches: 10. The CDR3 loop spans 17 amino acids. The CDR3 protein is CASSQSALDRGQGEQFF. DNA of the CDR3: TGCGCCAGCAGTCAATCGGCCCTGGACAGGGGGCAGGGTGAGCAGTTCTTC.

This chain connects TRBV9 to TRBJ2-4, with no clear D. There are 16 residues in the CDR3. With 4 bases removed from V and 0 bases from J, the gap between germline ends came to 14 bases. Germline V gives CDR1 SGDLS, CDR2 YYNGEE. The CDR3 DNA reads TGTGCCAGCAGCTCCAGTCCGGATCTAGCCAAAAACATTCAGTACTTC. The encoded protein is CASSSSPDLAKNIQYF.

Details on this clone: Compared with germline, one end of the junction differs, possibly owing to a read error. V usage is TRBV7-7 and J usage is TRBJ2-5, with a weak D call TRBD2 (5 bases). The CDR3 spans 13 residues. Germline V CDR1 and CDR2: SSHAT, FNYEAQ (reference sequence). CDR3 sequence reads: CASSLASEETQYF. CDR3 coding DNA: TGTGCTAGCAGCTTAGCGTCAGAAGAGACCCAGTACTTC.

The J gene is TRBJ2-5, the V gene TRBV9; tentative D call: TRBD2 (6 bases). CDR1 and CDR2 (germline): SGDLS, YYNGEE. The CDR3 spans 16 residues. Trimming shortened V by 3 bases and J by 5 bases, and 20 bases separated the two germline ends. The CDR3 sequence is CASSGFPGPGGETQYF. For the CDR3, the DNA is TGTGCCAGCAGCGGATTCCCGGGACCCGGAGGGGAGACCCAGTACTTC.

The V call is TRBV9, the J call TRBJ2-1; 8 bases map to TRBD1. J was trimmed by 7 bases and V by 3 bases; bases with no gene match: 15. CDR1 is SGDLS and CDR2 is YYNGEE in the germline V gene. The CDR3 covers 17 residues. In DNA, the CDR3 is TGTGCCAGCAGCGCGCGACCCCACCGGGACAGGCTTAATGAGCAGTTCTTC. Residues: CASSARPHRDRLNEQFF.